This TCR beta chain was sequenced during a study of post-analysis software for immune sequencing data. Regarding the study as a whole: Patients had higher frequencies than controls of five TRBV segments, including TRBV5-6, TRBV5-1 and TRBV20-1.

TCR beta libraries were prepared from cDNA with unique molecular identifiers. TCRdb independently ran MiXCR on the PCR reads; one entry per CDR3 protein. The sample holds 350,000 to 450,000 distinct CDR3 sequences, 30% to 40% seen once. Notes on this clonotype: The antigen is unknown.

Trimming at V came to 5 bases and at J to 5 bases, leaving 15 bases not matched to a gene. The CDR3 loop spans 17 amino acids. CDR1 and CDR2 from the germline V gene are SEHNR and FQNEAQ (reference sequence). Material for sequencing was blood. The chain carries TRBV7-9 and TRBJ2-1; the match to TRBD2 covers 7 bases. This receptor was identified in a girl aged 2 to 10 with multiple sclerosis. The CDR3 reads CASSPSAGTKADNEQFF. Here the CDR3 DNA reads TGTGCCAGCAGCCCCTCAGCCGGGACTAAAGCCGACAATGAGCAGTTCTTC.